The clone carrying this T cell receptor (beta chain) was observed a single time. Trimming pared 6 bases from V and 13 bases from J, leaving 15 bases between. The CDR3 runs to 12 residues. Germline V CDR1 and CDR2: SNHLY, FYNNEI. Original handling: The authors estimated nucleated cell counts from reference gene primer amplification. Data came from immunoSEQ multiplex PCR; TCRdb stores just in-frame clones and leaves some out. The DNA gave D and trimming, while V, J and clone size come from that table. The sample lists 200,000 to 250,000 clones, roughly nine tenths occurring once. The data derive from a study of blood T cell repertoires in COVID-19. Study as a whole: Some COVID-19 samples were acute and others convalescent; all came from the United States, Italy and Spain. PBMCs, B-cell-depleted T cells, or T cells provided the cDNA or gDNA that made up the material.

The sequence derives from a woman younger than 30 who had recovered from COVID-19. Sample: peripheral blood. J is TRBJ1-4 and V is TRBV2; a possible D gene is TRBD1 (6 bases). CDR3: CASSPPGGVLFF. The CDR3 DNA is TGTGCCAGCAGCCCTCCGGGGGGCGTACTGTTTTTT.